The clone carrying this TCR beta chain came up once. What it recognizes is unknown. Germline lookup yields CDR1 MGHDK and CDR2 SYGVNS. This CDR3 is 13 amino acids long. Between the trimmed V and J ends, which lost 5 bases and 1 base, there was a span of 9 bases. With 60 Vbeta and 13 Jbeta primers, the PCR was carried out. Sequencing was performed with immunoSEQ multiplex PCR; in TCRdb, only in-frame clones are kept and a portion is missing. Of approximately 190,000 clones in the sample, over 65% were seen once. This record comes from a study of cytomegalovirus exposure and HLA in healthy donors. Study-wide findings and caveats: With high specificity and sensitivity, the classifier reportedly diagnosed cytomegalovirus status.

Sequences were obtained from PBMCs. The V and J genes are TRBV25-1 and TRBJ2-7, with D possibly being TRBD1 (5 bases). This clonotype was obtained from a man in his forties in good health and CMV-seropositive. The DNA for the CDR3 is TGTGCCAGCAGTTCCACAGGTTCCTACGAGCAGTACTTC. This translates into CASSSTGSYEQYF.